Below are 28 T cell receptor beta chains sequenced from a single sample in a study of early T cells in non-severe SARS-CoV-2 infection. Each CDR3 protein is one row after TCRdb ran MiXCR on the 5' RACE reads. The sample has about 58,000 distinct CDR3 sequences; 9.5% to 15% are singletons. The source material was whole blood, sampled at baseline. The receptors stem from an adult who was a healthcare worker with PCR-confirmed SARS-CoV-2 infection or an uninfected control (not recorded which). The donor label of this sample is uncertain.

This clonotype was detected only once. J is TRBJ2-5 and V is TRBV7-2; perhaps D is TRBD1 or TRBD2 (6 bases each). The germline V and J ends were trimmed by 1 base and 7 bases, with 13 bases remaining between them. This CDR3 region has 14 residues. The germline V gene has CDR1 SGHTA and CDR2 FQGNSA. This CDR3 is CASSLVGGDVTQYF. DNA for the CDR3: TGTGCCAGCAGCTTAGTCGGGGGCGATGTGACCCAGTACTTC.

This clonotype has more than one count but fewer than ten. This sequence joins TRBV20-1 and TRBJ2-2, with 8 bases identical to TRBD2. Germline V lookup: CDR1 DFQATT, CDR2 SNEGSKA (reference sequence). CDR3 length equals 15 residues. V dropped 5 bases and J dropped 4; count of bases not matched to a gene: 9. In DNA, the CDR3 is TGCAGTGCTCCCTACCCGGGGGGGTCCACCGGGGAGCTGTTTTTT. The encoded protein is CSAPYPGGSTGELFF.

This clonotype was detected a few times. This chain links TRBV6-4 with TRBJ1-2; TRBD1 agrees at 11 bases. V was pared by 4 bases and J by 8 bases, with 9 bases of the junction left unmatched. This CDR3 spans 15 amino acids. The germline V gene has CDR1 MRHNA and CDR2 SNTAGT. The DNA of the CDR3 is TGTGCCAGCAGTGGAGGGACAGGGGGTCTTCGCGGCTACACCTTC. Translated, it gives CASSGGTGGLRGYTF.

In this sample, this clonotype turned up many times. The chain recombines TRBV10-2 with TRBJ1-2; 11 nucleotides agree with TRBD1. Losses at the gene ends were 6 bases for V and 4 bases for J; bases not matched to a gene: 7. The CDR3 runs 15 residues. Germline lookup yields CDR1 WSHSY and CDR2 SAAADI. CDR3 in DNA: TGCGCCAGCAGGGAGCCCGGGACAGGGGGCTATGGCTACACCTTC. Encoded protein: CASREPGTGGYGYTF.

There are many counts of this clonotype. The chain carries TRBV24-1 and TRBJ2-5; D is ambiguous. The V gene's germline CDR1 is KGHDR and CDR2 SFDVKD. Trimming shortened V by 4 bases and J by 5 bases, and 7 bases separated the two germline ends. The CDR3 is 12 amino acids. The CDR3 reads CATSDSRETQYF. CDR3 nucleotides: TGTGCCACCAGTGACTCCCGCGAGACCCAGTACTTC.

The CDR3 DNA sequence: TGTGCCAGCAGTTTAGGGCTGGGGCTGGATACGCAGTATTTT. Amino acid sequence: CASSLGLGLDTQYF. The chain links TRBV12-3 or TRBV12-4 to TRBJ2-3; D perhaps matches TRBD1 (5 bases). The V and J ends lost 1 base and 6 bases respectively, with 11 bases between them. This CDR3 has 14 residues.

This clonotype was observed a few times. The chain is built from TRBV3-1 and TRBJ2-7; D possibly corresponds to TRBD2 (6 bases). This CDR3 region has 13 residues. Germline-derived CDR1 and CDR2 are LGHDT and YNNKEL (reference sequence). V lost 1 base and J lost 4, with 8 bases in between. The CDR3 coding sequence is TGTGCCAGCAGCCAAGCTGGGGGGTACGAGCAGTACGTC. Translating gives CASSQAGGYEQYV.

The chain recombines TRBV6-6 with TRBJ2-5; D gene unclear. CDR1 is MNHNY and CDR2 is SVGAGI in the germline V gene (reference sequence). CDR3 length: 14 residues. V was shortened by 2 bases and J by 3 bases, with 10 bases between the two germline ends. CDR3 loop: CASSYLDLEETQYF. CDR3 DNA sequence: TGTGCCAGCAGTTACCTGGACCTGGAAGAGACCCAGTACTTC.

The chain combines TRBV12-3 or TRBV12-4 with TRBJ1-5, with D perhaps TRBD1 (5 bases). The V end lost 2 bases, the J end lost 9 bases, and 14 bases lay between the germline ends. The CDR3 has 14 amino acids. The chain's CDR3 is CASSLLGRQGPQHF. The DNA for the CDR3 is TGTGCCAGCAGTTTATTGGGACGGCAAGGGCCCCAGCATTTT.

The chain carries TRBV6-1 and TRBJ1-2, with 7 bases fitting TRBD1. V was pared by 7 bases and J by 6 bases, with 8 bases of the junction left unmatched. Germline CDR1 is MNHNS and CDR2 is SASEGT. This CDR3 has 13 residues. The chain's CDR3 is CASNRQGVNGYTF. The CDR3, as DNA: TGTGCCAGCAACAGACAGGGCGTGAATGGCTACACCTTC.

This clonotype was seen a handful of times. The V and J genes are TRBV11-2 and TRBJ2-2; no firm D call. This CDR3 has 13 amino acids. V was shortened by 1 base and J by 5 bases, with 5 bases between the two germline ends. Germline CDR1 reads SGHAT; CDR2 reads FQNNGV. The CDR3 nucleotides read TGTGCCAGCAGCTTAGTCTGGACCGGGGAGCTGTTTTTT. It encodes CASSLVWTGELFF. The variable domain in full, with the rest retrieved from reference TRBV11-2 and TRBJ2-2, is EAGVAQSPRYKIIEKRQSVAFWCNPISGHATLYWYQQILGQGPKLLIQFQNNGVVDDSQLPKDRFSAERLKGVDSTLKIQPAKLEDSAVYLCASSLVWTGELFFGEGSRLTVL.

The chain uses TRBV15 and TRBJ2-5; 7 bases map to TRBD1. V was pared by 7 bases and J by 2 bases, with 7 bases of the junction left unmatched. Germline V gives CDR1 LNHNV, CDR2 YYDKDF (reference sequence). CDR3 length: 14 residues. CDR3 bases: TGTGCCACCACCCGGGGACAGAAACAAGAGACCCAGTACTTC. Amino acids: CATTRGQKQETQYF.

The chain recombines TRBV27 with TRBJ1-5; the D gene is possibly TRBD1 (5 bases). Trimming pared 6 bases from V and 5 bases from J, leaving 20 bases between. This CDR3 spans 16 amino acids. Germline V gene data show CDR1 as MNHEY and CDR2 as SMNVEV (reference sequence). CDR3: CASRLEGRTKHQPQHF. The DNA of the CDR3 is TGTGCCAGCAGATTGGAGGGCAGGACAAAGCATCAGCCCCAGCATTTT.

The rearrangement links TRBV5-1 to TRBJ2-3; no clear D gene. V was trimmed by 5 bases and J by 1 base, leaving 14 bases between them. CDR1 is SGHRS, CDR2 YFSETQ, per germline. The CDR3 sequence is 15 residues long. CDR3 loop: CASRKYLAGTDTQYF. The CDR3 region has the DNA TGCGCCAGCAGGAAATATTTGGCGGGCACAGATACGCAGTATTTT.

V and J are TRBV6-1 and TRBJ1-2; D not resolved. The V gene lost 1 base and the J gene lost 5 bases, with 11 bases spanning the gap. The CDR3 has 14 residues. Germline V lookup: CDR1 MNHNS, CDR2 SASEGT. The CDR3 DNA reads TGTGCCAGCAGTGAAGGGAGCAGACTGTATGGCTACACCTTC. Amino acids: CASSEGSRLYGYTF.

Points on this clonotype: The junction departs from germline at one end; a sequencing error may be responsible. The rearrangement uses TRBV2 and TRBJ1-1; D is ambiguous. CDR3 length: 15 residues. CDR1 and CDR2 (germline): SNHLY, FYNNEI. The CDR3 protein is CASSDPGKVRTGAFF. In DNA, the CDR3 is TGTGCCAGCAGTGACCCGGGGAAAGTACGAACTGGAGCTTTCTTT.

In nucleotides, the CDR3 is TGTGCCAGCAGCTTAGGTCATGGGGAGACCCAGTACTTC. Residues: CASSLGHGETQYF. The chain is built from TRBV11-2 and TRBJ2-5; D remains ambiguous. V dropped 1 base and J dropped 5 bases, with 8 bases sitting between them. CDR3 length equals 13 residues. Per the germline V gene, CDR1 is SGHAT and CDR2 is FQNNGV.

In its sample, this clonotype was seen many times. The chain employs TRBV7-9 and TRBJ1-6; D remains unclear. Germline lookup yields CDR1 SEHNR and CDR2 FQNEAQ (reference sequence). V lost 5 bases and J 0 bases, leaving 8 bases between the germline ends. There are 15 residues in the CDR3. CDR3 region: CASSNRDSYNSPLHF. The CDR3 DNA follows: TGTGCCAGCAGCAACCGGGACTCCTATAATTCACCCCTCCACTTT.

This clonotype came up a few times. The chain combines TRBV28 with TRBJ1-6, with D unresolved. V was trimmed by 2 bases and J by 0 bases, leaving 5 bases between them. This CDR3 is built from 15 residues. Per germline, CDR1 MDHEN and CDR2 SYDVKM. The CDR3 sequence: CASSLLSSYNSPLHF. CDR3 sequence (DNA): TGTGCCAGCAGTTTACTGAGCTCCTATAATTCACCCCTCCACTTT.

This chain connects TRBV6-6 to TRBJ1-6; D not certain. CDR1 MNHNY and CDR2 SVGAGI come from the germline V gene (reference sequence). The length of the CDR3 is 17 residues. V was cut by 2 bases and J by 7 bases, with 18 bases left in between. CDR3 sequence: CASSYPPGVGYNSPLHF. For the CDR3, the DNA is TGTGCCAGCAGTTACCCCCCGGGAGTAGGTTACAATTCACCCCTCCACTTT.

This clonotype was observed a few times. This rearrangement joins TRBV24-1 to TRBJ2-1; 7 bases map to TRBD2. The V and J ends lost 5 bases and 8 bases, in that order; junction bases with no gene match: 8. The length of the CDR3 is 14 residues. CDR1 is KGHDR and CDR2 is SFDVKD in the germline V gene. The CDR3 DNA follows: TGTGCCACCAGTGTGACAGCGGGGACCCATGAGCAGTTCTTC. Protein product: CATSVTAGTHEQFF.

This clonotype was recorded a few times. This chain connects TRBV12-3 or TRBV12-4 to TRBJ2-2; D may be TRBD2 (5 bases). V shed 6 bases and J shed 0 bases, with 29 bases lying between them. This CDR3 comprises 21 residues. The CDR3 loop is CASSHYPIYLESGTNTGELFF. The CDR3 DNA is TGTGCCAGCAGCCATTACCCCATCTATTTAGAGAGCGGAACGAACACCGGGGAGCTGTTTTTT.

CDR3 nucleotides: TGTGCCAGCAGGCAGGAAGCGGGGCGCGGGGAGCTGTTTTTT. Amino acids: CASRQEAGRGELFF. The V gene is TRBV27, the J gene TRBJ2-2; 7 bases are a match to TRBD2. The germline CDR1 and CDR2 sequences are MNHEY and SMNVEV (reference sequence). The CDR3 runs 14 residues. The ends lost 6 bases at V and 7 bases at J; junction bases unmatched: 8.

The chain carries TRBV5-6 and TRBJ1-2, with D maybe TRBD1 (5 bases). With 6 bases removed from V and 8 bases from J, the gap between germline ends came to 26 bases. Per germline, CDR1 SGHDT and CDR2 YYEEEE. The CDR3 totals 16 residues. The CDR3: CASISIVLQGSDGYTF. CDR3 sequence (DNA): TGTGCCAGCATCTCGATTGTCCTGCAGGGAAGTGACGGCTACACCTTC.

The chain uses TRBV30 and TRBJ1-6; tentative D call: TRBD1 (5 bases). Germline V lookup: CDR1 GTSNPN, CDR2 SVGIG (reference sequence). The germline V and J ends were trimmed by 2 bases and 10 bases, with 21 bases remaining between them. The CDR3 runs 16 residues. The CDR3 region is CAWSSYRQQSGSPLHF. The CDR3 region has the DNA TGTGCCTGGAGTTCCTACCGACAGCAATCTGGATCACCCCTCCACTTT.

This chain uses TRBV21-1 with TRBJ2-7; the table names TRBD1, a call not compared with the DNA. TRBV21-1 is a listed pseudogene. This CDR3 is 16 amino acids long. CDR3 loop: CASSKGRGTGAYEQYV. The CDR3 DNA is TGTGCCAGCAGCAAAGGAAGGGGTACGGGCGCCTACGAGCAGTACGTC.

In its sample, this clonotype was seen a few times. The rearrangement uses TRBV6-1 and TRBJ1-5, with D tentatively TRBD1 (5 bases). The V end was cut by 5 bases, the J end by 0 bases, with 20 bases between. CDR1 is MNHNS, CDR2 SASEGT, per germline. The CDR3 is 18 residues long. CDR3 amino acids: CASSNSGARYFSNQPQHF. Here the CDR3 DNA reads TGTGCCAGCAGTAACTCCGGGGCCAGATACTTTAGCAATCAGCCCCAGCATTTT.

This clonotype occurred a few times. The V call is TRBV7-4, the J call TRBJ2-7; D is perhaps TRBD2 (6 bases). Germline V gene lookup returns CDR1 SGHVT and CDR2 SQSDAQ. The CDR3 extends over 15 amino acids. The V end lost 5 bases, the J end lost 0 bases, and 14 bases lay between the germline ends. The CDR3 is CASSPRTGSSYEQYV. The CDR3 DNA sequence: TGTGCCAGCAGCCCCCGCACCGGGAGCTCCTACGAGCAGTACGTC.